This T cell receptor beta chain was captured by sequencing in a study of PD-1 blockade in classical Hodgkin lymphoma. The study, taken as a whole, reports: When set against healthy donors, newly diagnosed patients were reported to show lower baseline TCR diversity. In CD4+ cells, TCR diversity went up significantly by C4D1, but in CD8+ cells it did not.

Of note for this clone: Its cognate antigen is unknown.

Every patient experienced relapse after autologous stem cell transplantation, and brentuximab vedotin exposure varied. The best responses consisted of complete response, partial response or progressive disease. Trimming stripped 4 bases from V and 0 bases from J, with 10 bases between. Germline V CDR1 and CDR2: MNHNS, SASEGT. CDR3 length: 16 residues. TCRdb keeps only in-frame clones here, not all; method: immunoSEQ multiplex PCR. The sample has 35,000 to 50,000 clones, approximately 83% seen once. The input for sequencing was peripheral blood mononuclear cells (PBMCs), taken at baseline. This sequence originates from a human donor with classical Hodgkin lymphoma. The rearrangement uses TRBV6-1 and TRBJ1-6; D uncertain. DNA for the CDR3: TGTGCCAGCAGTGTCAGCCTTAGCTCCTATAATTCACCCCTCCACTTT. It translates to CASSVSLSSYNSPLHF.